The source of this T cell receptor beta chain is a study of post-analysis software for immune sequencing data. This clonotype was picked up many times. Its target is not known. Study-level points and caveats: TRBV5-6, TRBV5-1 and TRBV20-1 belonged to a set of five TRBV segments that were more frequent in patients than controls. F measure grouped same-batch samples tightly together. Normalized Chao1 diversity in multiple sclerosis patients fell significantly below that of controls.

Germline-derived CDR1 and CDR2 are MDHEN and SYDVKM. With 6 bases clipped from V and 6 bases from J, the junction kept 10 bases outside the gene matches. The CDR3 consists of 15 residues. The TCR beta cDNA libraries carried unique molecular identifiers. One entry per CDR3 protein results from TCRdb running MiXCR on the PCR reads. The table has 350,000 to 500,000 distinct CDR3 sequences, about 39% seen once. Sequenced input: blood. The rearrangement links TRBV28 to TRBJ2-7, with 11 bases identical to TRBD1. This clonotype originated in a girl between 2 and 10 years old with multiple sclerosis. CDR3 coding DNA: TGTGCCAGCAGCCTTCCCGGGACAGGGGGTCGCGAGCAGTACTTC. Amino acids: CASSLPGTGGREQYF. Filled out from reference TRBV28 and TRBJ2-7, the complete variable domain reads DVKVTQSSRYLVKRTGEKVFLECVQDMDHENMFWYRQDPGLGLRLIYFSYDVKMKEKGDIPEGYSVSREKKERFSLILESASTNQTSMYLCASSLPGTGGREQYFGPGTRLTVT.